This entry is about one TCR beta chain. A multiplex PCR was run with 60 Vbeta primers and 13 Jbeta primers. TCRdb keeps only in-frame clones here, not all; method: immunoSEQ multiplex PCR. The table includes about 150,000 clones, 80% to 90% detected once. This specimen belongs to a study of cytomegalovirus exposure and HLA in healthy donors. The CDR3 totals 16 residues. Germline CDR1 and CDR2: MDHEN and SYDVKM. Trimming pared 10 bases from V and 4 bases from J, leaving 25 bases between. The V call is TRBV28, the J call TRBJ1-2; a weak D match, TRBD1 (5 bases). The source is a woman aged 18-29 years in good health and CMV-seronegative. The specimen sequenced was PBMCs. The CDR3 protein is CATLKGRQRAGYGYTF. Here the CDR3 DNA reads TGTGCCACCCTAAAGGGGCGACAGCGGGCGGGCTATGGCTACACCTTC.